This T cell receptor beta chain was observed in a study of identifying expanded T cells in peripheral blood. Study results and caveats: Roughly 1.2 clones differed between technical replicates, versus approximately 17 and 20 over time.

The length of the CDR3 is 15 residues. CDR1 and CDR2 (germline): MNHEY, SVGAGI. With 4 bases clipped from V and 8 bases from J, the junction kept 10 bases outside the gene matches. The method was immunoSEQ multiplex PCR; TCRdb's version includes in-frame clones alone and lacks a portion of them. This sample has about 97,000 clones, with 87% found just once. Regarding this clone: Its antigen is unknown.

The specimen sequenced was blood. The chain links TRBV6-5 to TRBJ1-2, with TRBD1 identical over 10 bases. The TCR sequence derives from a person aged 18 to 75 in good health. CDR3 residues: CASSWSGTGVLGYTF. CDR3 DNA: TGTGCCAGCAGTTGGTCCGGGACAGGGGTGTTGGGCTACACCTTC.